Presented here are 24 T cell receptor beta chains from one specimen sequenced in a study of blood T cell repertoires in COVID-19. Sequencing used immunoSEQ multiplex PCR; TCRdb keeps in-frame clones, though not all of them. The repertoire consists of 20,000 to 30,000 clones, with roughly 86% occurring once and the leading ten covering approximately 5%. The sample was peripheral blood. The receptors were sampled from a man aged 45 to 65 with active COVID-19.

This chain joins TRBV6-5 and TRBJ1-2; TRBD1 matches at 7 bases. The CDR3 is made up of 13 amino acids. The V and J ends lost 7 bases and 3 bases, in that order; junction bases with no gene match: 5. CDR1 and CDR2 (germline): MNHEY, SVGAGI. The CDR3 spells CASTYDRDYGYTF. CDR3 in DNA: TGTGCCAGCACCTATGACAGGGACTATGGCTACACCTTC.

This chain links TRBV6-5 with TRBJ2-7, with D hard to call. V shed 2 bases and J shed 2 bases, with 10 bases lying between them. Germline loops: CDR1 MNHEY, CDR2 SVGAGI. This CDR3 contains 14 residues. CDR3 coding DNA: TGTGCCAGCAGTTACGGCCGGCAGGCCTACGAGCAGTACTTC. Translating it yields CASSYGRQAYEQYF.

This chain links TRBV5-1 with TRBJ2-2; TRBD1 might be the D (6 bases). V was clipped by 6 bases and J by 4 bases, with 16 bases between them. Germline V gives CDR1 SGHRS, CDR2 YFSETQ. The CDR3 is 15 amino acids. CDR3 DNA: TGCGCCAGCACTTCACGGCTGACAGGCACCGGGGAGCTGTTTTTT. Its protein product is CASTSRLTGTGELFF.

This clone has just one count. The genes are TRBV18 and TRBJ2-3; 13 positions agree with TRBD2. The junction had 10 bases not matched to a gene; V was cut back by 5 bases and J by 8 bases. Looked up from germline, CDR1 is KGHSH and CDR2 is LQKENI. CDR3 size: 16 residues. DNA of the CDR3: TGTGCCAGCTCAGCGCCGGGACTAGCGGGGAGAATTACGCAGTATTTT. Translating gives CASSAPGLAGRITQYF.

This chain uses TRBV13 with TRBJ2-6, with a tentative D call TRBD2 (6 bases). The V end was cut by 8 bases, the J end by 2 bases, with 13 bases between. CDR1 and CDR2 (germline): PRHDT, FYEKMQ (reference sequence). The CDR3 sequence is 15 residues long. Here the CDR3 DNA reads TGTGCCAGCGGCCCTGGGGGGACTGGGGCCAACGTCCTGACTTTC. Its translation: CASGPGGTGANVLTF.

The genes are TRBV19 and TRBJ1-2; TRBD1 matches 10 bases. The V segment lost 6 bases and the J segment 8 bases; nucleotides outside the gene matches: 9. Germline assignment: CDR1 LNHDA and CDR2 SQIVND (reference sequence). This CDR3 spans 14 amino acids. CDR3 sequence (DNA): TGTGCCAGTAGACTCGGGACAGGGGCCAACGGCTACACCTTC. Protein sequence: CASRLGTGANGYTF. Looking up the rest from reference TRBV19 and TRBJ1-2 gives the full variable domain: DGGITQSPKYLFRKEGQNVTLSCEQNLNHDAMYWYRQDPGQGLRLIYYSQIVNDFQKGDIAEGYSVSREKKESFPLTVTSAQKNPTAFYLCASRLGTGANGYTFGSGTRLTVV.

The chain combines TRBV29-1 with TRBJ2-1; the match to TRBD2 covers 9 bases. Germline V CDR1 and CDR2: SQVTM, ANQGSEA. This CDR3 is built from 14 residues. V lost 5 bases to trimming and J lost 9 bases; unmatched junction nucleotides: 11. CDR3 DNA sequence: TGCAGCGTTAGAGCGGGGGGTGTCGTGAGTGAGCAGTTCTTC. Translating gives CSVRAGGVVSEQFF.

The chain couples TRBV5-6 to TRBJ1-1; D may be TRBD1 (5 bases). This CDR3 spans 15 amino acids. The germline V gene encodes CDR1 SGHDT and CDR2 YYEEEE. V lost 1 base and J lost 6, with 16 bases in between. The DNA of the CDR3 is TGTGCCAGCAGCTTGCAACAACCGGGACTAGCTGAAGCTTTCTTT. It yields the protein CASSLQQPGLAEAFF.

The chain couples TRBV7-3 to TRBJ2-5; TRBD2 matches at 13 bases. The germline gives CDR1 SGHTA, CDR2 FQGTGA. This CDR3 has 14 amino acids. V shed 5 bases and J 5 bases; nucleotides not matched to a gene: 2. CDR3 coding DNA: TGTGCCAGCAGCAGGACTAGCGGGAGCGAGACCCAGTACTTC. Translating it yields CASSRTSGSETQYF.

The V call is TRBV18, the J call TRBJ2-7; 8 nucleotides align to TRBD1. The V gene's germline CDR1 is KGHSH and CDR2 LQKENI. The V and J ends lost 4 bases and 4 bases, in that order; junction bases with no gene match: 9. The CDR3 runs 15 residues. CDR3 nucleotides: TGTGCCAGCTCACAGGGACAGGAGAAGCCTTACGAGCAGTACTTC. Protein product: CASSQGQEKPYEQYF.

The CDR3 region has the DNA TGTGCCAGCAGCTCGACAGGGAATCGCGAACAGAGGACTGAAGCTTTCTTT. The encoded protein is CASSSTGNREQRTEAFF. The chain uses TRBV28 and TRBJ1-1, with 7 bases aligning to TRBD1. Germline-derived CDR1 and CDR2 are MDHEN and SYDVKM. There are 17 residues in the CDR3. J was trimmed by 5 bases and V by 6 bases; bases with no gene match: 18.

This chain links TRBV19 with TRBJ1-1; TRBD1 aligns across 8 bases. Per germline, CDR1 LNHDA and CDR2 SQIVND (reference sequence). The CDR3 is 13 residues long. V lost 4 bases to trimming and J lost 11 bases; unmatched junction nucleotides: 9. CDR3 sequence: CASSTTRQGSAFF. For the CDR3, the DNA is TGTGCCAGTAGTACAACGCGACAGGGGTCGGCTTTCTTT.

V usage is TRBV5-6 and J usage is TRBJ1-2, with D perhaps matching TRBD1 (6 bases). Trimming took 4 bases from V and 3 from J, leaving 13 bases between them. This CDR3 is built from 14 residues. CDR1 and CDR2 from the germline V gene are SGHDT and YYEEEE. DNA of the CDR3: TGTGCCAGCAGCCCCAACAGGGACCACTATGGCTACACCTTC. As protein: CASSPNRDHYGYTF.

The rearrangement uses TRBV7-8 and TRBJ1-2, with 9 bases lining up with TRBD1. V shed 4 bases and J 8 bases; nucleotides not matched to a gene: 11. In germline, CDR1 is SGHVS, CDR2 FQNEAQ. The CDR3 has 15 amino acids. CDR3 sequence (DNA): TGTGCCAGCAGCTCTTATACAGGGGGCTGGTCGGGCTACACCTTC. This codes for CASSSYTGGWSGYTF.

This chain uses TRBV7-9 with TRBJ1-5, with D tentatively TRBD1 (6 bases). The germline gives CDR1 SEHNR, CDR2 FQNEAQ (reference sequence). The CDR3 has 13 amino acids. Trimming pared 1 base from V and 6 bases from J, leaving 7 bases between. Here the CDR3 reads CASSLEGGQPQHF. CDR3 bases: TGTGCCAGCAGCTTAGAAGGGGGTCAGCCCCAGCATTTT.

The chain combines TRBV6-1 with TRBJ1-2; D unclear. The CDR3 has 13 residues. Germline V gives CDR1 MNHNS, CDR2 SASEGT. Between the trimmed V and J ends, which lost 3 bases and 8 bases, there was a span of 13 bases. CDR3 loop: CASSEYSVWGYTF. CDR3 sequence (DNA): TGTGCCAGCAGTGAGTACAGTGTTTGGGGCTACACCTTC.

V is TRBV7-2 and J is TRBJ2-7; D is undetermined. V lost 2 bases and J 6 bases, leaving 5 bases between the germline ends. The CDR3 has 11 residues. The germline V gene encodes CDR1 SGHTA and CDR2 FQGNSA. CDR3 DNA sequence: TGTGCCAGCAGCTTAATGCGCGAGCAGTACTTC. It encodes CASSLMREQYF.

The V and J genes are TRBV24-1 and TRBJ1-2, with 7 bases matching TRBD1. The CDR3 spans 16 residues. V lost 3 bases, J lost 7 bases, and 13 bases stayed unmatched. Germline CDR1 is KGHDR and CDR2 is SFDVKD. This chain's CDR3 is CATSDAQGPRDSGYTF. The CDR3 DNA follows: TGTGCCACCAGTGATGCACAGGGGCCAAGGGATTCTGGCTACACCTTC.

V and J are TRBV5-1 and TRBJ1-1; the D gene is possibly TRBD1 (5 bases). Germline V lookup: CDR1 SGHRS, CDR2 YFSETQ. The CDR3 loop spans 14 amino acids. The ends were cut back, 4 bases at V and 1 base at J, with 11 bases in the middle. The DNA of the CDR3 is TGCGCCAGCAGCGAGACAGTTACGAACACTGAAGCTTTCTTT. It encodes CASSETVTNTEAFF.

The rearrangement uses TRBV6-5 and TRBJ2-7; possibly TRBD1 for D (6 bases). The CDR3 runs 15 residues. The germline gives CDR1 MNHEY, CDR2 SVGAGI. Between the trimmed V and J ends, which lost 4 bases and 2 bases, there was a span of 15 bases. The CDR3 nucleotides read TGTGCCAGCAGTTCCGCGAGGACAGTCGCCTACGAGCAGTACTTC. This translates into CASSSARTVAYEQYF.

The chain couples TRBV6-5 to TRBJ2-5; 9 bases are a match to TRBD1. Trimming removed 6 bases from V and 5 bases from J; junction bases left unmatched: 10. CDR3 length: 15 residues. Germline V lookup: CDR1 MNHEY, CDR2 SVGAGI. The CDR3 region is CASRRGTGILETQYF. The DNA of the CDR3 is TGTGCCAGCAGACGGGGGACAGGGATATTGGAGACCCAGTACTTC.

The count of this clone is one. This chain joins TRBV7-3 and TRBJ2-7; D is perhaps TRBD2 (5 bases). Trimming removed 0 bases at V and 10 bases at J, with 13 bases between. The CDR3 sequence is 13 residues long. The germline CDR1 and CDR2 sequences are SGHTA and FQGTGA. The CDR3 region is CASSLTGSEGQYF. In DNA form, the CDR3 reads TGTGCCAGCAGCTTAACGGGGTCCGAGGGACAGTACTTC.

This clone was seen just once. The chain recombines TRBV11-3 with TRBJ1-3, with unresolved D. Germline CDR1 and CDR2: SGHNT and YENEEA. V lost 1 base, J lost 3 bases, and 7 bases lay in between. The CDR3 has 14 residues. CDR3 in DNA: TGTGCCAGCAGCTTAGGTGGGAGTGGAAACACCATATATTTT. This sequence encodes CASSLGGSGNTIYF.

V is TRBV15 and J is TRBJ2-6; D unresolved. The CDR3 covers 16 residues. The germline V gene has CDR1 LNHNV and CDR2 YYDKDF (reference sequence). V gave up 0 bases and J gave up 0 bases, with 6 bases separating them. CDR3 nucleotides: TGTGCCACCAGCAGAGAGCTAAGCTCTGGGGCCAACGTCCTGACTTTC. Amino acid sequence: CATSRELSSGANVLTF.